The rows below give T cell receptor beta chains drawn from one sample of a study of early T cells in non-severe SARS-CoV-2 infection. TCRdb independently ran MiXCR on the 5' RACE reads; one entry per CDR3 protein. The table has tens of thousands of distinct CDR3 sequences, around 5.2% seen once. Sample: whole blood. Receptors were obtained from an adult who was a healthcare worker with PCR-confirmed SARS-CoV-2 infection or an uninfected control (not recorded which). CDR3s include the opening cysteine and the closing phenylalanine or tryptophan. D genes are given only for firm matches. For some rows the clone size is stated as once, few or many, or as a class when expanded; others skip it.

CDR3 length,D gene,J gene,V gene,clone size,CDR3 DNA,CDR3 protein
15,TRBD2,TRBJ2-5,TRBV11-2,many,TGTGCCAGCGGTAAAGCGGGGGACGTCCAAGAGACCCAGTACTTC,CASGKAGDVQETQYF
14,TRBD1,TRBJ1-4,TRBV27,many,TGTGCCAGCAGATTTACAGGGGGAGGGAGGGAACTGTTTTTT,CASRFTGGGRELFF
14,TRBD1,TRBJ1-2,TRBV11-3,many,TGTGCCAGCAGCTTAGCGGACAGGGCGGATGGCTACACCTTC,CASSLADRADGYTF
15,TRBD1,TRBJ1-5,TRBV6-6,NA,TGTGCCAGCCTCCGACAGGGGGCAACCAATCAGCCCCAGCATTTT,CASLRQGATNQPQHF
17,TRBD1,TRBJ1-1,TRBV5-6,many,TGTGCCAGCAGCTTGGCCAAAAGAGAGAGGGGGCGTCCCGAAGCTTTCTTT,CASSLAKRERGRPEAFF
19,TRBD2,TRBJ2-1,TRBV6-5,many,TGTGCCAGCACCTCCCCCCCCGATAGCGGGGGGACTTCCTACAATGAGCAGTTCTTC,CASTSPPDSGGTSYNEQFF
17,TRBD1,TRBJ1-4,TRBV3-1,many,TGTGCCAGCAGCCTTTGGACAGGGGCGGAAGCTAATGAAAAACTGTTTTTT,CASSLWTGAEANEKLFF
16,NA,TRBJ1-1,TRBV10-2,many,TGCGCCAGCACTTCGAGGGGGGGAGATCGGAACACTGAAGCTTTCTTT,CASTSRGGDRNTEAFF
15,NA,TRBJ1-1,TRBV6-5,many,TGTGCCAGCAGTTACTCAGGGATAGTGAACACTGAAGCTTTCTTT,CASSYSGIVNTEAFF
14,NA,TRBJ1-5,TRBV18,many,TGTGCCAGCTCACCAACCGGGTCCGATCAGCCCCAGCATTTT,CASSPTGSDQPQHF
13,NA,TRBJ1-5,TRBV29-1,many,TGCAGCGTTGAGGAGGGAAGAGGCCAGCCCCAGCATTTT,CSVEEGRGQPQHF
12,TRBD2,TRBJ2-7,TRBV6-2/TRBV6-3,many,TGTGCCAGCAGGCGACTAGCTGGCGAGCAGTACTTC,CASRRLAGEQYF
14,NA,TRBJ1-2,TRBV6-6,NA,TGTGCCAGCAGTTTCTACAGGGAGGAGGGTGGCTACACCTTC,CASSFYREEGGYTF
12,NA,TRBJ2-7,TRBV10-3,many,TGTGCCATCGCGGCGGAAGCCTACGAGCAGTACTTC,CAIAAEAYEQYF
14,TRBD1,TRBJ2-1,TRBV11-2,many,TGTGCCAGCAGCCCCTGGACAGGGGGCAGTGAGCAGTTCTTC,CASSPWTGGSEQFF
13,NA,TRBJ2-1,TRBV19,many,TGTGCCAGTAGTGAGTCGGAGCGAAATGAGCAGTTCTTC,CASSESERNEQFF
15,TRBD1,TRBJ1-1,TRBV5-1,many,TGCGCCAGCAGCTCTGGACAGGGGGCAGCCACTGAAGCTTTCTTT,CASSSGQGAATEAFF
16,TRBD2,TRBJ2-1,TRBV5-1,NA,TGCGCCAGCAGCTTGATCGGGACTAGCGGCCACAATGAGCAGTTCTTC,CASSLIGTSGHNEQFF
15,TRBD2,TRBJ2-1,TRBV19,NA,TGTGCCAGTGGGTCTAGCGGGAGGGCGGTGGATGAGCAGTTCTTC,CASGSSGRAVDEQFF
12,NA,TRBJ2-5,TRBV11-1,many,TGTGCCAGCAGCTTCCACCAAGAGACCCAGTACTTC,CASSFHQETQYF
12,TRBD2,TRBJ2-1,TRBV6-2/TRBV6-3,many,TGTGCCAGCAGTTATCAGCGGGGGGACGCGTTCTTC,CASSYQRGDAFF
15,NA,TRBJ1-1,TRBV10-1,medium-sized,TGCGCCAGCAGTGAGTGGGCAGGTGAATACACTGAAGCTTTCTTT,CASSEWAGEYTEAFF
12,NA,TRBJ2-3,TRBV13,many,TGTGCCAGCAGCTCCGGACCAGATACGCAGTATTTT,CASSSGPDTQYF
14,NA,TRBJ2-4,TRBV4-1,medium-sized,TGCGCCAGCAGCCACGGACTTACGGGGGACATTCAGTACTTC,CASSHGLTGDIQYF
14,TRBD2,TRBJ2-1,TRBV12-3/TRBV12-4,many,TGTGCCAGCAGTAGACTAGCGGGACCGAATGAGCAGTTCTTC,CASSRLAGPNEQFF
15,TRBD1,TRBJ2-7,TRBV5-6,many,TGTGCCAGCAGCCGTTTGGGGACAGGGTTCTACGAGCAGTACTTC,CASSRLGTGFYEQYF
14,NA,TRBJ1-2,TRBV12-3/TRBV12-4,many,TGTGCCAGCACCTTAGACAGCTCTAACTATGGCTACACCTTC,CASTLDSSNYGYTF
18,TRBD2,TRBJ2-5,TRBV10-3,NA,TGTGCCATCAGTCCGGGACTAGCGGGGGGGCTTTGGCAAGAGACCCAGTACTTC,CAISPGLAGGLWQETQYF
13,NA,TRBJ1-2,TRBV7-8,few,TGTGCCAGCAGCCGCCTGAGTAACTATGGCTACACCTTC,CASSRLSNYGYTF
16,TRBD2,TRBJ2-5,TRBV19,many,TGTGCCAGTAGTATGGGGACTAGCCGGCCCAAGGAGACCCAGTACTTC,CASSMGTSRPKETQYF
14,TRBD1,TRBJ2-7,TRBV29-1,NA,TGCAGCGTAGGACAGGGGGCCAGCTCCTACGAGCAGTACTTC,CSVGQGASSYEQYF
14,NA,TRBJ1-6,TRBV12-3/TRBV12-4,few,TGTGCCAGCAGTTTTGGGTCTTCGGGGTCACCCCTCCACTTT,CASSFGSSGSPLHF
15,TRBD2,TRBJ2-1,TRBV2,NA,TGTGCCAGCAGTGAACGCGGGACTAGAGGGAATGAGCAGTTCTTC,CASSERGTRGNEQFF
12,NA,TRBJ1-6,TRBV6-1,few,TGTGCCAGCGGTAGTCTACCCTCACCCCTCCACTTT,CASGSLPSPLHF
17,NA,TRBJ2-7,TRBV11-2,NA,TGTGCCAGCAGCTTAGAAATTGGAGTCCGGGATACCAACGAGCAGTACTTC,CASSLEIGVRDTNEQYF
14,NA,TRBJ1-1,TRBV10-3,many,TGTGCCATCTCCGGACTTCCTGGGAACACTGAAGCTTTCTTT,CAISGLPGNTEAFF
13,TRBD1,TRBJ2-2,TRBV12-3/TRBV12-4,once,TGTGCCACCCGGACAGGGGTAGCCGGGGAGCTGTTTTTT,CATRTGVAGELFF
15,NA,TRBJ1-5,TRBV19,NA,TGTGCCAGTAGTATAAGCGGAAAGGGCAATCAGCCCCAGCATTTT,CASSISGKGNQPQHF
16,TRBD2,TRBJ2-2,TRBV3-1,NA,TGTGCCAGCAGCCCGACTAGCGGGACCGATCCCGGGGAGCTGTTTTTT,CASSPTSGTDPGELFF
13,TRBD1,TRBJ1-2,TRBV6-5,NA,TGTGCCAGCAGTTACTCGACAGGGCAAGACTACACCTTC,CASSYSTGQDYTF
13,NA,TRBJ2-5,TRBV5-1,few,TGCGCCAGCAGCTTGAACTCAAGGGAGACCCAGTACTTC,CASSLNSRETQYF
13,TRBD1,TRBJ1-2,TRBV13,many,TGTGCCAGCAGTGAACAGGGGGGAAGTGGCTACACCTTC,CASSEQGGSGYTF
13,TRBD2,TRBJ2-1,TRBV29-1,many,TGCAGCGTTCACCTAGCGGGTTACAATGAGCAGTTCTTC,CSVHLAGYNEQFF
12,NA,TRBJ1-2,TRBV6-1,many,TGTGCCAGCAGGGGGGCTAACTATGGCTACACCTTC,CASRGANYGYTF
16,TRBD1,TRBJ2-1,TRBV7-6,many,TGTGCCAGCAGCTTTGCCAGAAACAGGGGTTCGAATGAGCAGTTCTTC,CASSFARNRGSNEQFF
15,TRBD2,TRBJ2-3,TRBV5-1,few,TGCGCCAGCGGGAGGTGGACTAGCGGTACAGATACGCAGTATTTT,CASGRWTSGTDTQYF
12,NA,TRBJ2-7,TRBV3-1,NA,TGTGCCAGCAGCCCCCTCGCGGATCCTCTGTACTTC,CASSPLADPLYF
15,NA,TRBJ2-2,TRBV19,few,TGTGCCAGTAGTATCAGGGAGGTCGGGACCGGGGAGCTGTTTTTT,CASSIREVGTGELFF
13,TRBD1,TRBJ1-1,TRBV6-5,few,TGTGCCAGCAGTTCTCATACAGGGGCAGTTGCTTTCTTT,CASSSHTGAVAFF
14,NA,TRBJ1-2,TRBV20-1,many,TGCAGTGCTAGAGATCGCAGGGGACATACAAGCTACACCTTC,CSARDRRGHTSYTF
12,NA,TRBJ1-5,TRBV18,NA,TGTGTCAGCTCAGGGAATAATCAGCCCCAGCATTTT,CVSSGNNQPQHF
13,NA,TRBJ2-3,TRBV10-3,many,TGTGCCATCAGTGTACTAGCCACAGATACGCAGTATTTT,CAISVLATDTQYF
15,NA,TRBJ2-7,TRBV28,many,TGTGCCAGCAGTTTAGGGTCAGGGGCAACTGGAGAGCAGTACTTC,CASSLGSGATGEQYF
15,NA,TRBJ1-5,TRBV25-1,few,TGTGCCAGCAGTGGAGGGGGATATAGCAATCAGCCCCAGCATTTC,CASSGGGYSNQPQHF
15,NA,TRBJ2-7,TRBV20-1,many,TGCAGTGCCCGTTCTTGGGGGCGGGGGTCGTACGAGCAGTACTTC,CSARSWGRGSYEQYF
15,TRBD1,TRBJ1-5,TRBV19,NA,TGTGCCAGTACCACCGGGACAGGGGGCGGTCAGCCCCAGCATTTT,CASTTGTGGGQPQHF
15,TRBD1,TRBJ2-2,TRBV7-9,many,TGTGCCAGCAGCACCAGGGACAGGGATACCGGGGAGCTGTTTTTT,CASSTRDRDTGELFF
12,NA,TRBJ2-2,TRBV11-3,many,TGTGCCAGCAGCTTACGGGCCGGGGAGCTGTTTTTT,CASSLRAGELFF
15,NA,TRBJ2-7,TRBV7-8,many,TGTGCCAGCAGCCCTCCCCGGCGGATTGGGTACGAGCAGTACTTC,CASSPPRRIGYEQYF
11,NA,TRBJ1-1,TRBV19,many,TGTGCCAGTAGTTCGGGGGCTGAAGCTTTCTTT,CASSSGAEAFF